One T cell receptor beta chain is described in this entry. Its antigen is unidentified. TRB was amplified from about 250-500 ng of blood genomic DNA. The data stem from a study of T and B cells in COVID-19 patients. At the level of the study: Peripheral blood came from COVID-19 patients with active infection or after recovery.

Regarding the study as a whole: Of 2,331 TCR clusters found only in the recovered cohort, fewer than 35 had low generation probability.

Multiplex PCR with BIOMED2 TRB-A/B primer pools amplified TRB rearrangements. MiXCR was run by TCRdb on the multiplex PCR reads, yielding one entry per CDR3 protein. The data show several thousand distinct CDR3 sequences, around 23% seen once. Sequencing was carried out using blood. The clonotype comes from a human donor with active COVID-19.

CDR3 DNA: TGCGCCAGCAGCTCAAACACAGATACGCAGTATTTT. Protein sequence: CASSSNTDTQYF. The chain is built from TRBV5-1 and TRBJ2-3; D is ambiguous. This CDR3 has 12 residues. V was pared by 3 bases and J by 2 bases, with 4 bases between. Per the germline V gene, CDR1 is SGHRS and CDR2 is YFSETQ.